This T cell receptor (beta chain) was identified in a study of cytomegalovirus exposure and HLA in healthy donors. Across the whole study: In a later analysis, the 120 or so validation repertoires were reported to have used the same platform as the roughly 600 first-cohort repertoires. General study findings and limits: Reports indicated that the classifier achieved high specificity and sensitivity in diagnosing cytomegalovirus status. Investigators reported 150 to 200 TCR beta chains as tied to cytomegalovirus.

In the case of this clone: Its antigen is unknown.

CDR1 and CDR2 from the germline V gene are SGHVS and FQNEAQ. The V and J ends lost 0 bases and 11 bases, in that order; junction bases with no gene match: 11. There are 15 residues in the CDR3. Assay: immunoSEQ multiplex PCR; the TCRdb copy retains only in-frame clones and omits some. The table includes 150,000 to 200,000 clones, approximately 85% detected once. The sequence came from a woman between 18 and 30 years old in good health and CMV-seronegative. J is TRBJ2-7 and V is TRBV7-8; 9 bases are a match to TRBD2. Sample: PBMCs. CDR3 DNA sequence: TGTGCCAGCAGCTTAGCGCGGGGTAGCGGGAGTAGTGAGTACTTC. It specifies CASSLARGSGSSEYF.